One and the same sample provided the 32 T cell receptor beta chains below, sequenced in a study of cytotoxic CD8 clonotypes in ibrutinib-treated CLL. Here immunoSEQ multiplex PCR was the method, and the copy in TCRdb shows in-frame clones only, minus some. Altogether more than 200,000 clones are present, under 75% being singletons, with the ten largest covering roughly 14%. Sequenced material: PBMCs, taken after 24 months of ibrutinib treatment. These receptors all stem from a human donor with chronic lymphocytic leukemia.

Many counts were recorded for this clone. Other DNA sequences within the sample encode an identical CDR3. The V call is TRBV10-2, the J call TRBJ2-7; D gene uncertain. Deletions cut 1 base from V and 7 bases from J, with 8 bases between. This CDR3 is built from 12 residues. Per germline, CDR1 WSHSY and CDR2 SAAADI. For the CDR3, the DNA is TGCGCCAGCAGTGAGTTTCGACAAGAGCAGTACTTC. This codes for CASSEFRQEQYF.

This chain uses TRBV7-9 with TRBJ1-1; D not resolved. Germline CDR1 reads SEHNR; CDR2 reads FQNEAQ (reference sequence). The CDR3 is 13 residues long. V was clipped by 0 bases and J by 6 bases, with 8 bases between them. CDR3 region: CASSLASWAEAFF. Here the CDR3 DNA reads TGTGCCAGCAGCTTAGCGTCGTGGGCTGAAGCTTTCTTT. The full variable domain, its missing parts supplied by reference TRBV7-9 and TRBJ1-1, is DTGVSQNPRHKITKRGQNVTFRCDPISEHNRLYWYRQTLGQGPEFLTYFQNEAQLEKSRLLSDRFSAERPKGSFSTLEIQRTEQGDSAMYLCASSLASWAEAFFGQGTRLTVV.

CDR3 amino acids: CASSPQASRGETQYF. DNA of the CDR3: TGTGCCAGCAGCCCTCAGGCTAGCCGAGGAGAGACCCAGTACTTC. The rearrangement joins TRBV11-3 to TRBJ2-5; D may be TRBD2 (5 bases). Per germline, CDR1 SGHNT and CDR2 YENEEA. The germline V and J ends were trimmed by 5 bases and 4 bases, with 17 bases remaining between them. The CDR3 length is 15 residues.

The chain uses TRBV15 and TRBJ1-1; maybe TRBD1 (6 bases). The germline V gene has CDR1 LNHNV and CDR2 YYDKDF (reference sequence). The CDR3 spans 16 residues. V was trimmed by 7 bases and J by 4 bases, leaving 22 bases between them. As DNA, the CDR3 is TGTGCCACCAAAGAGCCCAAGGGGGTTAAGCGCACTGAAGCTTTCTTT. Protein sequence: CATKEPKGVKRTEAFF.

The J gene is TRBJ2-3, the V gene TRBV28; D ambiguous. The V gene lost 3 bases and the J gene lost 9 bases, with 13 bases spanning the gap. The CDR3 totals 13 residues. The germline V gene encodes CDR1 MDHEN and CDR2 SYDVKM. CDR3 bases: TGTGCCAGCAGTTTCCCCCCGCAGTCCACGCAGTATTTT. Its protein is CASSFPPQSTQYF.

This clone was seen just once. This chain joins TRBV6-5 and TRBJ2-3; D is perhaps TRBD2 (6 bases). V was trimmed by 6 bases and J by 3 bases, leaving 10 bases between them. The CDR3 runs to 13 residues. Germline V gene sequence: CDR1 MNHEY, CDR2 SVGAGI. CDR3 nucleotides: TGTGCCAGCAGAGTAGCGGCTACAGATACGCAGTATTTT. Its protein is CASRVAATDTQYF.

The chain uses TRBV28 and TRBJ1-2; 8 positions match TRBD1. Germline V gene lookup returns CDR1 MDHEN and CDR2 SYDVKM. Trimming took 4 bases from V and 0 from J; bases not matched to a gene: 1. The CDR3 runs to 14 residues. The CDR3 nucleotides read TGTGCCAGCAGTTCGGGACAGGCTAACTATGGCTACACCTTC. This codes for CASSSGQANYGYTF.

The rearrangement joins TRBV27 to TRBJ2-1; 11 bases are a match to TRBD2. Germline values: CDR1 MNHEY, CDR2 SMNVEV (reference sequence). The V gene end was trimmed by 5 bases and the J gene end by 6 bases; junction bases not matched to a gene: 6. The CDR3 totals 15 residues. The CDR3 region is CASSGGLAGSNEQFF. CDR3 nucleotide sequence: TGTGCCAGCAGTGGAGGACTAGCGGGCAGCAATGAGCAGTTCTTC.

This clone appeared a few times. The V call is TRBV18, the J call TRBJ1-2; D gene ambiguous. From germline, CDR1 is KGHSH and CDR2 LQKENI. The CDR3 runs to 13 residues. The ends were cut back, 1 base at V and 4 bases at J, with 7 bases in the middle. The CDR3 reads CASSPQDPYGYTF. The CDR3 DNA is TGTGCCAGCTCACCACAGGACCCCTATGGCTACACCTTC.

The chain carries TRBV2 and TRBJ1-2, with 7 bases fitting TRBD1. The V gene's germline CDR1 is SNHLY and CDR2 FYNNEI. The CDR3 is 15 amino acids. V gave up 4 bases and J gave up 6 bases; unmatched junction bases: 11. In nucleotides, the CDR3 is TGTGCCAGCAGTGGACGGACAGGCACTTGGGATGGCTACACCTTC. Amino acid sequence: CASSGRTGTWDGYTF.

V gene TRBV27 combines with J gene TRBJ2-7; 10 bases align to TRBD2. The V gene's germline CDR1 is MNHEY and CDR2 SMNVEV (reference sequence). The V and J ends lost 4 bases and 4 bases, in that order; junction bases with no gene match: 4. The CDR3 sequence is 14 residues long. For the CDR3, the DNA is TGTGCCAGCAGTTCTAGCGGGAGTCGGTACGAGCAGTACTTC. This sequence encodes CASSSSGSRYEQYF.

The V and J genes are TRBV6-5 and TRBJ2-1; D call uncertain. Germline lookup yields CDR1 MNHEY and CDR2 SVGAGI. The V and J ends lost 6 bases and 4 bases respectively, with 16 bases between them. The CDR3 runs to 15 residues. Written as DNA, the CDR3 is TGTGCCAGCAGGAGACCGGGCCCAGGTTACAATGAGCAGTTCTTC. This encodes CASRRPGPGYNEQFF.

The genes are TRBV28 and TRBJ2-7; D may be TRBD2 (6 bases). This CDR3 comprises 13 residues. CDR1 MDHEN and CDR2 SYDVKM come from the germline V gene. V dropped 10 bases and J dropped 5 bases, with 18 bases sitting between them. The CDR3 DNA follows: TGTGCCACCTCTGCGGGAATCAGCAACGAGCAGTACTTC. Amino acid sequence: CATSAGISNEQYF.

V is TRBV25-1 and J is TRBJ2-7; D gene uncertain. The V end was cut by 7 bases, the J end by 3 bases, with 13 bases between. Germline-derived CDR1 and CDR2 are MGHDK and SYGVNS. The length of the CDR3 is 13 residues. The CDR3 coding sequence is TGTGCCAGCACGAACCCCGTAGGCTACGAGCAGTACTTC. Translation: CASTNPVGYEQYF.

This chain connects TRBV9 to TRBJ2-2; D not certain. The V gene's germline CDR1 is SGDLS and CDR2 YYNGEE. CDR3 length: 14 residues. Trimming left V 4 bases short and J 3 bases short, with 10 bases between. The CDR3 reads CASSIRSDTGELFF. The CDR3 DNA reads TGTGCCAGCAGCATAAGGAGTGACACCGGGGAGCTGTTTTTT. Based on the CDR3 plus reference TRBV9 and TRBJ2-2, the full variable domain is DSGVTQTPKHLITATGQRVTLRCSPRSGDLSVYWYQQSLDQGLQFLIQYYNGEERAKGNILERFSAQQFPDLHSELNLSSLELGDSALYFCASSIRSDTGELFFGEGSRLTVL.

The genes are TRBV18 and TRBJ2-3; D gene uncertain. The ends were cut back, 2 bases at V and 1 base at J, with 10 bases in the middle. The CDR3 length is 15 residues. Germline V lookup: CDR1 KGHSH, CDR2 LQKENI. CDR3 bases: TGTGCCAGCTCACCAAAAGGAAGCGGCACAGATACGCAGTATTTT. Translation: CASSPKGSGTDTQYF.

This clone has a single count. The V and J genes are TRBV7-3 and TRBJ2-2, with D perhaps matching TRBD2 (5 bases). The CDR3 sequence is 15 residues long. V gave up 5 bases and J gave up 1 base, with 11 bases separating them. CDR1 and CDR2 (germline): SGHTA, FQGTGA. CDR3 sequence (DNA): TGTGCCAGCAGCCAGGACTCCGTGAACACCGGGGAGCTGTTTTTT. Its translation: CASSQDSVNTGELFF.

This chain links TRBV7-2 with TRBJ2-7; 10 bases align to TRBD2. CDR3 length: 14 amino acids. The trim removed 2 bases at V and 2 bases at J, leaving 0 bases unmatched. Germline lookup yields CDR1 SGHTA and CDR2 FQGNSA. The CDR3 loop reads CASSLLAGAYEQYF. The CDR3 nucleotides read TGTGCCAGCAGCTTACTAGCGGGAGCCTACGAGCAGTACTTC.

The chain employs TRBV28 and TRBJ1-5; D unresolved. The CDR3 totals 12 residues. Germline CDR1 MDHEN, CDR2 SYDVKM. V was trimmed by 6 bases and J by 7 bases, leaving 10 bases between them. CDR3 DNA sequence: TGTGCCAGCAGCTTGGTAGCCCAGCCCCAGCATTTT. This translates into CASSLVAQPQHF.

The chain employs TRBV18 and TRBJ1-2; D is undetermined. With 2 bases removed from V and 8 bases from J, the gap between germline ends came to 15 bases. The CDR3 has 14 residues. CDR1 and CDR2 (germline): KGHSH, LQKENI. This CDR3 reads CASSPEQNPRGYTF. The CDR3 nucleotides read TGTGCCAGCTCACCAGAACAGAACCCTCGGGGCTACACCTTC.

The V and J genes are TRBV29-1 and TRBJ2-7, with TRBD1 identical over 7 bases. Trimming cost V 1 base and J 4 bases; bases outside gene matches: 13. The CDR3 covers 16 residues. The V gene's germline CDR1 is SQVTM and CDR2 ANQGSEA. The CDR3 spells CSVEVPIRQGGYEQYF. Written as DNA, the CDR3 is TGCAGCGTTGAAGTACCTATAAGACAGGGTGGTTACGAGCAGTACTTC.

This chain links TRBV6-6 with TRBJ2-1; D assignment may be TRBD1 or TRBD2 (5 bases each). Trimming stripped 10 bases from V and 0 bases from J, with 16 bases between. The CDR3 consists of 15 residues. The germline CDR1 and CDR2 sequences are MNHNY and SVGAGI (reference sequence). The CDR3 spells CANGRGASSYNEQFF. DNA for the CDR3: TGTGCCAACGGTCGAGGGGCGAGCTCCTACAATGAGCAGTTCTTC.

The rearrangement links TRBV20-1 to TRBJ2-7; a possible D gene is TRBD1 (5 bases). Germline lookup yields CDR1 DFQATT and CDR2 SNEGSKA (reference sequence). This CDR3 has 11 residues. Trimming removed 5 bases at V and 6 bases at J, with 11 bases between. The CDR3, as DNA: TGCAGTGCTCCTAGGGGTTCCGAGCAGTACTTC. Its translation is CSAPRGSEQYF.

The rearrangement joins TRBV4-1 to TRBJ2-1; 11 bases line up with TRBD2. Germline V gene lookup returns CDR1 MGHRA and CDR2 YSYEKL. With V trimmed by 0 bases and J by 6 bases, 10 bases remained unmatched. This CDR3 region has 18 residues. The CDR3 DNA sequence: TGCGCCAGCAGCCAAGACCTTCTTAGCGGGAGGGCCCGCAATGAGCAGTTCTTC. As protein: CASSQDLLSGRARNEQFF.

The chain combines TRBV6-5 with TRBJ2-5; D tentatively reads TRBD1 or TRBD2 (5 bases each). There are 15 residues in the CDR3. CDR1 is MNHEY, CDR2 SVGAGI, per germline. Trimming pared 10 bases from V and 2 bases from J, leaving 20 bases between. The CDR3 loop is CATGRLRPPQETQYF. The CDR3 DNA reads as TGTGCCACGGGGCGGTTGAGGCCGCCGCAAGAGACCCAGTACTTC.

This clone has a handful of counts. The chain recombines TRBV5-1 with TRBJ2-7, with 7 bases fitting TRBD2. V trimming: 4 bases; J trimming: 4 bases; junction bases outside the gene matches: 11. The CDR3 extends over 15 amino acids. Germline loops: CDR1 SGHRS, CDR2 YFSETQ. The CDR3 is CASSPDPTSLYEQYF. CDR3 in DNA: TGCGCCAGCAGCCCGGATCCGACTAGCCTTTACGAGCAGTACTTC.

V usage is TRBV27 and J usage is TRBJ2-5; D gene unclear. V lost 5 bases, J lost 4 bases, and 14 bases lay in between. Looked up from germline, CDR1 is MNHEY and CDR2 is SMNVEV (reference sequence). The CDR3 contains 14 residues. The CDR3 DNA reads TGTGCCAGCAGTCCCTGGAGTTTACGAGAGACCCAGTACTTC. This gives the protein CASSPWSLRETQYF.

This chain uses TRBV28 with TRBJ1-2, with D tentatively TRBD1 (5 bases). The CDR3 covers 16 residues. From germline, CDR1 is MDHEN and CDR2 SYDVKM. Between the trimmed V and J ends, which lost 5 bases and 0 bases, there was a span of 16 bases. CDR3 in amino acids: CASSRQWGASNYGYTF. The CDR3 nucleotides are TGTGCCAGCAGTCGGCAGTGGGGCGCTTCTAACTATGGCTACACCTTC.

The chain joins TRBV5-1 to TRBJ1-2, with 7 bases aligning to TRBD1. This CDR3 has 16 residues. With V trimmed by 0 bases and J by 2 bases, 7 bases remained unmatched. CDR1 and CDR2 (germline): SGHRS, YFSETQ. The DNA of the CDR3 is TGCGCCAGCAGCTTGGTTAACCCGACAGGGAACTATGGCTACACCTTC. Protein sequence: CASSLVNPTGNYGYTF.

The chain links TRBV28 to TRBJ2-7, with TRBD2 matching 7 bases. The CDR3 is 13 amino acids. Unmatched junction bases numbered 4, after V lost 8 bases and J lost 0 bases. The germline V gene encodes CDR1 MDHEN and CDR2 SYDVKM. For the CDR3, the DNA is TGTGCCAGCCAAAGCGGGACCTCCTACGAGCAGTACTTC. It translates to CASQSGTSYEQYF.

The CDR3 spells CASSLVASGSNEQYF. The CDR3 DNA reads TGTGCCAGCAGCTTAGTAGCTAGCGGGAGTAACGAGCAGTACTTC. The V call is TRBV11-2, the J call TRBJ2-7; 10 bases line up with TRBD2. V shed 1 base, J shed 5 bases, and the junction held 5 bases outside the gene matches. This CDR3 is built from 15 residues. Looked up from germline, CDR1 is SGHAT and CDR2 is FQNNGV.

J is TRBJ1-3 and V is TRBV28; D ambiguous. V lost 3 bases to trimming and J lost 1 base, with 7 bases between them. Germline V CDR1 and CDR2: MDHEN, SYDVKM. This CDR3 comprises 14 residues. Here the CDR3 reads CASSFDESGNTIYF. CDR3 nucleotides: TGTGCCAGCAGTTTCGATGAGTCTGGAAACACCATATATTTT.